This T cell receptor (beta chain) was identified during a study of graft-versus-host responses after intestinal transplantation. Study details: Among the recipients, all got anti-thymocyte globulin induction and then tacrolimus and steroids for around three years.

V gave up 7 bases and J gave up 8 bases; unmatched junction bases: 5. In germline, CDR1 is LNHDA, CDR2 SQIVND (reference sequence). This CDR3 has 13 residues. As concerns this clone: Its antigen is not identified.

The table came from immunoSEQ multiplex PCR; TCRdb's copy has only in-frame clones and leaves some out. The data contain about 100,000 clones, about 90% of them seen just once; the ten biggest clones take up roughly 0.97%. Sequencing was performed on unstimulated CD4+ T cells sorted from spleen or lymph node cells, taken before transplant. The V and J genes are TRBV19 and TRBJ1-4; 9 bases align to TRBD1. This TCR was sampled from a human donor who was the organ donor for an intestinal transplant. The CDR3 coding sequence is TGTGCCAGTAACCGACAGGGGGGCGAAAAACTGTTTTTT. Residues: CASNRQGGEKLFF. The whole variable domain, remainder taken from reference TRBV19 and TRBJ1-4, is DGGITQSPKYLFRKEGQNVTLSCEQNLNHDAMYWYRQDPGQGLRLIYYSQIVNDFQKGDIAEGYSVSREKKESFPLTVTSAQKNPTAFYLCASNRQGGEKLFFGSGTQLSVL.